The 26 T cell receptor beta chains given below trace back to one sample, sequenced in a study of CD8 T cells in Susac syndrome. The RNA input was roughly 0.45 to 1 ug, and it was reverse transcribed with random hexamers. TCRdb ran MiXCR on the immunoSEQ multiplex PCR reads and lists one entry per CDR3 protein. The table shows about 240,000 distinct CDR3 sequences, with 96% occurring only once. Material: CD4+ T cells from PBMCs. Receptors were obtained from a human donor with Susac syndrome.

The genes are TRBV9 and TRBJ1-5, with D possibly TRBD1 on 6 matching bases. The CDR3 is 13 amino acids. The V gene lost 2 bases and the J gene lost 7 bases, with 10 bases spanning the gap. Germline-derived CDR1 and CDR2 are SGDLS and YYNGEE. CDR3 in DNA: TGTGCCAGCAGCGTCCAGGGGAACCAGCCCCAGCATTTT. Its translation is CASSVQGNQPQHF.

In DNA form, the CDR3 reads TGTGCCAGCTCGGAGACAGGGAACTTTGAAGCTTTCTTT. Its protein product is CASSETGNFEAFF. The gene calls are TRBV15 and TRBJ1-1, with TRBD1 identical over 7 bases. This CDR3 region has 13 residues. V lost 10 bases, J lost 7 bases, and 12 bases stayed unmatched. The germline gives CDR1 LNHNV, CDR2 YYDKDF (reference sequence). Full variable domain (missing parts from reference TRBV15 and TRBJ1-1): DAMVIQNPRYQVTQFGKPVTLSCSQTLNHNVMYWYQQKSSQAPKLLFHYYDKDFNNEADTPDNFQSRRPNTSFCFLDIRSPGLGDTAMYLCASSETGNFEAFFGQGTRLTVV.

The chain couples TRBV12-5 to TRBJ2-6; 7 bases are shared with TRBD2. This CDR3 has 17 amino acids. With V trimmed by 5 bases and J by 2 bases, 9 bases remained unmatched. Germline-derived CDR1 and CDR2 are LGHNT and FRNRAP. In nucleotides, the CDR3 is TGTGCTAGTGGTCCCGATTGGGGGGGACCTGGGGCCAACGTCCTGACTTTC. Translation gives CASGPDWGGPGANVLTF.

The chain combines TRBV29-1 with TRBJ2-2; TRBD1 might be the D (6 bases). CDR3 length: 14 residues. CDR1 is SQVTM, CDR2 ANQGSEA, per germline. V was clipped by 5 bases and J by 4 bases, with 14 bases between them. The CDR3, as DNA: TGCAGCGTTCAGCAGGGGTCGGTCACCGGGGAGCTGTTTTTT. This gives the protein CSVQQGSVTGELFF.

The gene calls are TRBV20-1 and TRBJ1-3, with D unresolved. The germline V and J ends were trimmed by 4 bases and 4 bases, with 11 bases remaining between them. Germline CDR1 DFQATT, CDR2 SNEGSKA (reference sequence). The CDR3 sequence is 13 residues long. The chain's CDR3 is CSAIRPPGNTIYF. In DNA, the CDR3 is TGCAGTGCTATCAGGCCCCCGGGAAACACCATATATTTT.

The chain links TRBV6-5 to TRBJ2-7; 8 positions match TRBD1. CDR1 is MNHEY and CDR2 is SVGAGI in the germline V gene. The CDR3 extends over 15 amino acids. Germline trimming cut 7 bases from V and 2 bases from J; bases unmatched to any gene: 10. The CDR3 nucleotides are TGTGCCAGCAAGCTGGACAGGGCGCCTCCCTACGAGCAGTACTTC. This codes for CASKLDRAPPYEQYF.

Only one count was recorded for this clonotype. V gene TRBV11-2 combines with J gene TRBJ2-4; 16 bases agree with TRBD2. CDR1 SGHAT and CDR2 FQNNGV come from the germline V gene. The CDR3 has 22 amino acids. V was clipped by 5 bases and J by 0 bases; unmatched bases: 16. CDR3 coding DNA: TGTGCCAGCAGCACCCCCCGGGGTGCGGGACTAGCGGGAGGGGGAGCCAAAAACATTCAGTACTTC. Translation gives CASSTPRGAGLAGGGAKNIQYF. The variable domain in full, with the rest retrieved from reference TRBV11-2 and TRBJ2-4, is EAGVAQSPRYKIIEKRQSVAFWCNPISGHATLYWYQQILGQGPKLLIQFQNNGVVDDSQLPKDRFSAERLKGVDSTLKIQPAKLEDSAVYLCASSTPRGAGLAGGGAKNIQYFGAGTRLSVL.

This rearrangement joins TRBV29-1 to TRBJ1-2; D not certain. The V gene lost 4 bases and the J gene lost 2 bases, with 5 bases spanning the gap. Looked up from germline, CDR1 is SQVTM and CDR2 is ANQGSEA. The CDR3 extends over 11 amino acids. The CDR3 sequence is CSVGLNYGYTF. CDR3 coding DNA: TGCAGCGTTGGCCTAAACTATGGCTACACCTTC.

This clonotype came up once. This chain connects TRBV20-1 to TRBJ2-7, with D hard to call. The CDR3 is made up of 10 amino acids. Trimming cost V 4 bases and J 3 bases, with 4 bases left between them. Germline CDR1 is DFQATT and CDR2 is SNEGSKA (reference sequence). CDR3 loop: CSANYYEQYF. CDR3 sequence (DNA): TGCAGTGCTAACTACTACGAGCAGTACTTC.

The V gene is TRBV5-1, the J gene TRBJ2-7; D perhaps matches TRBD2 (6 bases). Germline V lookup: CDR1 SGHRS, CDR2 YFSETQ. The CDR3 length is 15 residues. The ends were cut back, 4 bases at V and 0 bases at J, with 14 bases in the middle. The CDR3 DNA is TGCGCCAGCAGCACATCGACAGCGGGCTCCTACGAGCAGTACTTC. It yields the protein CASSTSTAGSYEQYF. Variable domain in full (rest from reference TRBV5-1 and TRBJ2-7): KAGVTQTPRYLIKTRGQQVTLSCSPISGHRSVSWYQQTPGQGLQFLFEYFSETQRNKGNFPGRFSGRQFSNSRSEMNVSTLELGDSALYLCASSTSTAGSYEQYFGPGTRLTVT.

The rearrangement links TRBV12-5 to TRBJ1-1; a possible D gene is TRBD1 (6 bases). The germline V gene has CDR1 LGHNT and CDR2 FRNRAP. The V and J ends lost 2 bases and 1 base respectively, with 8 bases between them. This CDR3 contains 14 residues. CDR3: CASGLPDRNTEAFF. For the CDR3, the DNA is TGTGCTAGTGGTTTGCCGGACAGGAACACTGAAGCTTTCTTT.

The CDR3 here is CATSRELYSYNEQFF. Written as DNA, the CDR3 is TGTGCCACCAGCAGAGAGTTATACTCCTACAATGAGCAGTTCTTC. This chain connects TRBV15 to TRBJ2-1; no firm D call. This CDR3 contains 15 residues. V lost 0 bases and J lost 0, with 6 bases in between. Germline V CDR1 and CDR2: LNHNV, YYDKDF (reference sequence).

V usage is TRBV11-2 and J usage is TRBJ2-1; unclear D gene. V lost 3 bases to trimming and J lost 5 bases, with 2 bases between them. This CDR3 contains 11 residues. Per the germline V gene, CDR1 is SGHAT and CDR2 is FQNNGV. Here the CDR3 DNA reads TGTGCCAGCAGCTTTAACAATGAGCAGTTCTTC. Translating gives CASSFNNEQFF.

There are a few counts of this clonotype. The V call is TRBV29-1, the J call TRBJ2-7; D is undetermined. CDR3 size: 11 residues. The germline CDR1 and CDR2 sequences are SQVTM and ANQGSEA. V was clipped by 6 bases and J by 9 bases, with 15 bases between them. In DNA, the CDR3 is TGCAGCGTGGTGAGAGGCTCCGGGCAGTACTTC. Encoded protein: CSVVRGSGQYF.

V and J are TRBV28 and TRBJ2-7; maybe TRBD1 (5 bases). The V gene lost 5 bases and the J gene lost 7 bases, with 15 bases spanning the gap. Germline V gene data show CDR1 as MDHEN and CDR2 as SYDVKM. The CDR3 has 13 amino acids. CDR3 DNA: TGTGCCAGCAGTCCTCCAGGGTTGGGGGAGCAGTACTTC. It is translated as CASSPPGLGEQYF.

The chain is built from TRBV25-1 and TRBJ1-4, with TRBD1 as a possible D gene (6 bases). The V gene lost 3 bases and the J gene lost 7 bases, with 18 bases spanning the gap. This CDR3 region has 16 residues. In germline, CDR1 is MGHDK, CDR2 SYGVNS. CDR3 in amino acids: CASSEATAGAGEKLFF. In DNA, the CDR3 is TGTGCCAGCAGTGAGGCGACGGCGGGGGCGGGTGAAAAACTGTTTTTT.

About this clonotype itself: Relative to the germline gene, one junction end is altered; a read error may explain this. The chain has TRBV3-1 and TRBJ2-7; D unresolved. Germline V CDR1 and CDR2: LGHDT, YNNKEL (reference sequence). This CDR3 spans 14 amino acids. CDR3 sequence reads: CASRQDGDKNEQYF. The CDR3 DNA follows: TGTGCCAGCAGGCAAGACGGAGATAAAAACGAGCAGTACTTC.

This clonotype was detected only once. J is TRBJ1-1 and V is TRBV28, with no clear D. Deletions cut 5 bases from V and 2 bases from J, with 6 bases between. Looked up from germline, CDR1 is MDHEN and CDR2 is SYDVKM. The CDR3 extends over 12 amino acids. The CDR3 nucleotides read TGTGCCAGCAGTGTCGGAAACACTGAAGCTTTCTTT. As protein: CASSVGNTEAFF.

The rearrangement uses TRBV19 and TRBJ1-2; D ambiguous. Trimming removed 4 bases at V and 5 bases at J, with 20 bases between. Germline-derived CDR1 and CDR2 are LNHDA and SQIVND (reference sequence). The CDR3 is made up of 16 amino acids. Here the CDR3 reads CASSRIGRAAEYGYTF. Here the CDR3 DNA reads TGTGCCAGTAGTAGGATCGGACGGGCCGCCGAGTATGGCTACACCTTC.

This clonotype appeared a single time. CDR3 in amino acids: CASSVAGSRSVLTF. The CDR3 DNA sequence: TGTGCCAGCAGCGTAGCTGGGAGTCGGAGCGTCCTGACTTTC. This chain links TRBV9 with TRBJ2-6; D may be TRBD2 (5 bases). This CDR3 spans 14 amino acids. Germline CDR1 SGDLS, CDR2 YYNGEE. Trimming removed 0 bases at V and 12 bases at J, with 13 bases between.

The CDR3 DNA is TGCGCCAGCAGCAGCATATCGTTTGGCGTTATTAACAATGAGCAGTTCTTC. This codes for CASSSISFGVINNEQFF. This chain uses TRBV4-1 with TRBJ2-1, with unresolved D. Trimming removed 5 bases at V and 5 bases at J, with 22 bases between. The CDR3 totals 17 residues. Germline CDR1 is MGHRA and CDR2 is YSYEKL.

This clonotype was detected once. The chain carries TRBV29-1 and TRBJ2-1; 7 nucleotides agree with TRBD1. CDR3 length: 12 residues. Trimming cost V 4 bases and J 11 bases; bases outside gene matches: 8. The germline CDR1 and CDR2 sequences are SQVTM and ANQGSEA. The CDR3 coding sequence is TGCAGCGTTGGGATCCGGACAGGACAGCAGTTCTTC. Translated: CSVGIRTGQQFF.

V and J are TRBV2 and TRBJ2-1; D not certain. CDR3 size: 14 residues. V lost 4 bases and J lost 5, with 12 bases in between. Germline loops: CDR1 SNHLY, CDR2 FYNNEI. CDR3 in amino acids: CASSAAEVDNEQFF. The CDR3 nucleotides are TGTGCCAGCAGTGCGGCAGAAGTTGACAATGAGCAGTTCTTC.

V is TRBV9 and J is TRBJ1-2, with 7 bases aligning to TRBD1. Germline CDR1 reads SGDLS; CDR2 reads YYNGEE. The ends lost 4 bases at V and 5 bases at J; junction bases unmatched: 14. The CDR3 runs 16 residues. This CDR3 reads CASSLGQRGSGYGYTF. The CDR3 coding sequence is TGTGCCAGCAGCCTGGGACAGCGAGGGAGTGGGTATGGCTACACCTTC.

The J gene is TRBJ2-3, the V gene TRBV7-9; D not resolved. Trimming took 5 bases from V and 2 from J, leaving 17 bases between them. Per germline, CDR1 SEHNR and CDR2 FQNEAQ (reference sequence). The CDR3 spans 16 residues. This CDR3 reads CASSHGRSYLTDTQYF. CDR3 bases: TGTGCCAGCAGCCACGGACGAAGCTACCTCACAGATACGCAGTATTTT.

CDR3 amino acids: CAWSVRQDEAFF. DNA of the CDR3: TGTGCCTGGAGTGTACGACAGGATGAAGCTTTCTTT. The V and J genes are TRBV30 and TRBJ1-1; D might be TRBD1 (6 bases). The CDR3 totals 12 residues. The V gene lost 0 bases and the J gene lost 7 bases, with 9 bases spanning the gap. Germline V gene lookup returns CDR1 GTSNPN and CDR2 SVGIG (reference sequence).